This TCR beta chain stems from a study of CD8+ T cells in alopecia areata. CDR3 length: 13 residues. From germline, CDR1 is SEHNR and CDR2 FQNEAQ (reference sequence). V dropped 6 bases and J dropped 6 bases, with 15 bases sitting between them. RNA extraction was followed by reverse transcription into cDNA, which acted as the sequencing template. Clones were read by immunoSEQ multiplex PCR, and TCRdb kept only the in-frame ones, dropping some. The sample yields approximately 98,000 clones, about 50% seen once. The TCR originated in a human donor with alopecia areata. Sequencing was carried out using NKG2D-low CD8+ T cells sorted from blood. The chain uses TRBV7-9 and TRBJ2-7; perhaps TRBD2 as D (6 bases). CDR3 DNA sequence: TGTGCCAGCAGTATTGAGGCGGGGCCCGAGCAGTACTTC. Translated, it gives CASSIEAGPEQYF.